Below, 12 T cell receptor beta chains from the same sample are listed, as sequenced in a study of untreated major depressive disorder. TCRdb's table, derived via immunoSEQ multiplex PCR, lists solely in-frame clones and lacks some. The profile shows just over 20,000 clones, 90% to 95% of them singletons. Sequencing was performed on CD4+ T cells from PBMCs. These TCRs come from a man aged 25-40 years in good health.

The CDR3: CASSLDGTGGQPQHF. CDR3 DNA: TGCGCCAGCAGCTTGGACGGGACAGGGGGTCAGCCCCAGCATTTT. V usage is TRBV5-1 and J usage is TRBJ1-5; TRBD1 matches at 11 bases. Trimming at V came to 0 bases and at J to 6 bases, leaving 2 bases not matched to a gene. CDR1 and CDR2 (germline): SGHRS, YFSETQ. The CDR3 is made up of 15 amino acids.

This rearrangement joins TRBV25-1 to TRBJ1-1; D possibly corresponds to TRBD1 (5 bases). The V gene's germline CDR1 is MGHDK and CDR2 SYGVNS. This CDR3 has 12 residues. V lost 1 base, J lost 11 bases, and 11 bases lay in between. CDR3: CASSESPRGAFF. The CDR3 bases are TGTGCCAGCAGTGAATCCCCGCGGGGGGCTTTCTTT. The variable domain in full, completed from reference TRBV25-1 and TRBJ1-1, reads EADIYQTPRYLVIGTGKKITLECSQTMGHDKMYWYQQDPGMELHLIHYSYGVNSTEKGDLSSESTVSRIRTEHFPLTLESARPSHTSQYLCASSESPRGAFFGQGTRLTVV.

This sequence joins TRBV19 and TRBJ1-2; 10 nucleotides line up with TRBD1. Germline trimming cut 4 bases from V and 0 bases from J; bases unmatched to any gene: 8. This CDR3 region has 17 residues. From germline, CDR1 is LNHDA and CDR2 SQIVND (reference sequence). Written as DNA, the CDR3 is TGTGCCAGTAGTAGGCGGACAGGGGGGATGCCTAACTATGGCTACACCTTC. Encoded protein: CASSRRTGGMPNYGYTF.

The rearrangement links TRBV12-5 to TRBJ1-1; TRBD1 is a possible D gene (6 bases). Looked up from germline, CDR1 is LGHNT and CDR2 is FRNRAP. The CDR3 loop spans 17 amino acids. Trimming cost V 2 bases and J 0 bases, with 16 bases left between them. The CDR3 nucleotides read TGTGCTAGTGGTTTGAGGCAGGGGCCTGCCCTGAACACTGAAGCTTTCTTT. Protein sequence: CASGLRQGPALNTEAFF.

The chain has TRBV6-5 and TRBJ2-1; 11 nucleotides agree with TRBD2. The CDR3 sequence is 15 residues long. J was trimmed by 6 bases and V by 3 bases; bases with no gene match: 4. From germline, CDR1 is MNHEY and CDR2 SVGAGI. The CDR3: CASSYIAGGVNEQFF. In nucleotides, the CDR3 is TGTGCCAGCAGTTATATAGCGGGAGGGGTCAATGAGCAGTTCTTC.

The chain links TRBV6-5 to TRBJ1-5; 8 positions match TRBD1. From germline, CDR1 is MNHEY and CDR2 SVGAGI. CDR3 length: 15 residues. V dropped 5 bases and J dropped 5; count of bases not matched to a gene: 8. The CDR3 reads CASSSRTGSHQPQHF. DNA for the CDR3: TGTGCCAGCAGTAGCAGGACAGGGAGTCATCAGCCCCAGCATTTT.

The CDR3 sequence is CASSLESGYQPQHF. CDR3 sequence (DNA): TGCGCCAGCAGCTTAGAATCGGGATATCAGCCCCAGCATTTT. The chain joins TRBV5-1 to TRBJ1-5; the D is unclear. CDR3 length equals 14 residues. Trimming stripped 2 bases from V and 5 bases from J, with 11 bases between. Germline CDR1 is SGHRS and CDR2 is YFSETQ. The variable domain in full, completed from reference TRBV5-1 and TRBJ1-5, reads KAGVTQTPRYLIKTRGQQVTLSCSPISGHRSVSWYQQTPGQGLQFLFEYFSETQRNKGNFPGRFSGRQFSNSRSEMNVSTLELGDSALYLCASSLESGYQPQHFGDGTRLSIL.

This clone appeared a single time. The V call is TRBV30, the J call TRBJ1-2; D remains unclear. V was pared by 2 bases and J by 2 bases, with 6 bases between. CDR3 length: 12 residues. Germline V lookup: CDR1 GTSNPN, CDR2 SVGIG (reference sequence). DNA for the CDR3: TGTGCCTGGAGTACTGGGAACTATGGCTACACCTTC. Its translation: CAWSTGNYGYTF. The full variable domain, with the rest looked up from reference TRBV30 and TRBJ1-2, is SQTIHQWPATLVQPVGSPLSLECTVEGTSNPNLYWYRQAAGRGLQLLFYSVGIGQISSEVPQNLSASRPQDRQFILSSKKLLLSDSGFYLCAWSTGNYGYTFGSGTRLTVV.

V and J are TRBV7-2 and TRBJ2-4; perhaps D is TRBD1 or TRBD2 (5 bases each). CDR3 length: 13 amino acids. CDR1 and CDR2 (germline): SGHTA, FQGNSA. Trimming shortened V by 5 bases and J by 5 bases, and 10 bases separated the two germline ends. The CDR3 reads CASSLRGQNIQYF. CDR3 bases: TGTGCCAGCAGCCTCCGGGGACAAAACATTCAGTACTTC.

The count of this clone is one. V and J are TRBV6-5 and TRBJ1-2, with 11 bases that match TRBD1. Losses at the gene ends were 6 bases for V and 3 bases for J; bases not matched to a gene: 3. Germline CDR1 reads MNHEY; CDR2 reads SVGAGI. The CDR3 has 14 residues. CDR3 in amino acids: CASRLGQGDYGYTF. DNA for the CDR3: TGTGCCAGCAGATTGGGACAGGGGGACTATGGCTACACCTTC.

The rearrangement links TRBV25-1 to TRBJ2-3; no reliable D call. Germline values: CDR1 MGHDK, CDR2 SYGVNS. Trimming cost V 1 base and J 2 bases, with 10 bases left between them. CDR3 length: 15 amino acids. CDR3 residues: CASSESGHPTDTQYF. For the CDR3, the DNA is TGTGCCAGCAGTGAATCCGGGCACCCCACAGATACGCAGTATTTT.

This clone has a single count. The chain couples TRBV5-6 to TRBJ1-1; unclear D gene. Trimming pared 0 bases from V and 9 bases from J, leaving 15 bases between. This CDR3 region has 14 residues. Germline CDR1 is SGHDT and CDR2 is YYEEEE. The CDR3 DNA is TGTGCCAGCAGCTTGGTTGATGCCCCGGTACAAGCTTTCTTT. It specifies CASSLVDAPVQAFF.